A single sample gave rise to the 18 T cell receptor beta chains below, sequenced in a study of blood T cell repertoires in COVID-19. This table comes from immunoSEQ multiplex PCR, and its TCRdb copy is limited to in-frame clones, with some not included. Of more than 300,000 clones listed, 85% to 90% are singletons. The specimen was PBMCs or T cells enriched from blood (not recorded which). These receptors all stem from a woman aged 18-29 years who had recovered from COVID-19.

CDR3 in DNA: TGTGCCAGCAGTCGGACTAGCCTAAAGAGCTCCTACAATGAGCAGTTCTTC. It is translated as CASSRTSLKSSYNEQFF. This sequence joins TRBV2 and TRBJ2-1; TRBD2 matches 8 bases. The germline V gene has CDR1 SNHLY and CDR2 FYNNEI. This CDR3 is built from 17 residues. V lost 5 bases and J lost 0; bases outside the gene matches: 9.

This clone was seen just once. The rearrangement uses TRBV5-4 and TRBJ1-4, with D maybe TRBD1 (5 bases). V was trimmed by 2 bases and J by 7 bases, leaving 15 bases between them. From germline, CDR1 is SGHNT and CDR2 YYREEE (reference sequence). The CDR3 covers 15 residues. The CDR3 loop is CASSFRGRVSEKLFF. The CDR3 bases are TGTGCCAGCAGCTTTCGCGGCAGGGTCAGTGAAAAACTGTTTTTT.

The V and J genes are TRBV10-3 and TRBJ2-7, with TRBD1 as a possible D gene (5 bases). Trimming left V 3 bases short and J 7 bases short, with 13 bases between. The CDR3 is made up of 13 amino acids. Germline values: CDR1 ENHRY, CDR2 SYGVKD. The CDR3 DNA follows: TGTGCCATCAGTGACTCACAGACAGAAGAGCAGTACTTC. Its protein product is CAISDSQTEEQYF.

On this clone itself: The sample has other DNA sequences that encode this CDR3 too. The V gene is TRBV19, the J gene TRBJ1-1; 7 bases line up with TRBD1. Germline V gives CDR1 LNHDA, CDR2 SQIVND (reference sequence). V lost 5 bases, J lost 5 bases, and 5 bases stayed unmatched. The CDR3 spans 13 residues. This CDR3 reads CASSRQGDTEAFF. The CDR3 region has the DNA TGTGCCAGTAGTCGACAGGGTGATACTGAAGCTTTCTTT.

V and J are TRBV24-1 and TRBJ2-1, with 7 bases aligning to TRBD1. The V and J ends lost 3 bases and 12 bases, in that order; junction bases with no gene match: 4. Per germline, CDR1 KGHDR and CDR2 SFDVKD. This CDR3 is 12 amino acids long. CDR3 in DNA: TGTGCCACCAGTGATGGGGACAGAGCGCAGTTCTTC. Translating it yields CATSDGDRAQFF.

V and J are TRBV5-6 and TRBJ1-1; 9 bases map to TRBD1. The V and J ends lost 0 bases and 10 bases, in that order; junction bases with no gene match: 7. Germline values: CDR1 SGHDT, CDR2 YYEEEE. The CDR3 loop spans 14 amino acids. CDR3 coding DNA: TGTGCCAGCAGCTTGGGGTGGGGGACAGGGAGAGCTTTCTTT. It specifies CASSLGWGTGRAFF.

The chain employs TRBV5-6 and TRBJ2-5; 7 nucleotides line up with TRBD1. V was pared by 0 bases and J by 1 base, with 12 bases of the junction left unmatched. The V gene's germline CDR1 is SGHDT and CDR2 YYEEEE. The CDR3 is made up of 18 amino acids. This CDR3 is CASSLVTGAYPFQETQYF. CDR3 coding DNA: TGTGCCAGCAGCTTGGTTACAGGGGCGTATCCCTTCCAAGAGACCCAGTACTTC.

This chain links TRBV5-5 with TRBJ2-1; D might be TRBD1 (6 bases). CDR3 size: 12 residues. Germline assignment: CDR1 SGHKS and CDR2 YYEKEE (reference sequence). The V and J ends lost 4 bases and 6 bases respectively, with 8 bases between them. This CDR3 is CASSRTVNEQFF. The CDR3 DNA is TGTGCCAGCAGCAGGACAGTCAATGAGCAGTTCTTC.

The chain employs TRBV12-5 and TRBJ1-1, with D unresolved. CDR1 is LGHNT, CDR2 FRNRAP, per germline. V was pared by 3 bases and J by 5 bases, with 13 bases between. This CDR3 has 14 residues. The CDR3 is CASGFHASGTEAFF. In DNA form, the CDR3 reads TGTGCTAGTGGTTTTCACGCTTCCGGGACTGAAGCTTTCTTT.

This rearrangement joins TRBV5-6 to TRBJ1-1; 10 bases are a match to TRBD1. This CDR3 comprises 14 residues. Germline V gene data show CDR1 as SGHDT and CDR2 as YYEEEE. J gave up 5 bases and V 3 bases, and 4 bases lay outside the gene matches. The CDR3 coding sequence is TGTGCCAGCAGCTCTCGACAGGGGGCGACTGAAGCTTTCTTT. This encodes CASSSRQGATEAFF.

This chain uses TRBV5-1 with TRBJ2-7, with 12 bases that match TRBD2. Trimming cost V 4 bases and J 2 bases; bases outside gene matches: 4. Germline values: CDR1 SGHRS, CDR2 YFSETQ. The CDR3 runs to 15 residues. The CDR3 here is CASSPRTSGAYEQYF. Written as DNA, the CDR3 is TGCGCCAGCAGCCCGAGGACTAGCGGGGCCTACGAGCAGTACTTC.

This chain links TRBV30 with TRBJ2-7, with TRBD2 identical over 7 bases. Trimming cost V 5 bases and J 4 bases; bases outside gene matches: 11. The CDR3 contains 14 residues. CDR1 is GTSNPN, CDR2 SVGIG, per germline (reference sequence). This CDR3 is CAWAIAGARYEQYF. CDR3 DNA sequence: TGTGCCTGGGCTATAGCGGGCGCTAGGTACGAGCAGTACTTC. Drawing the rest from reference TRBV30 and TRBJ2-7, the complete variable domain is SQTIHQWPATLVQPVGSPLSLECTVEGTSNPNLYWYRQAAGRGLQLLFYSVGIGQISSEVPQNLSASRPQDRQFILSSKKLLLSDSGFYLCAWAIAGARYEQYFGPGTRLTVT.

This sequence joins TRBV5-1 and TRBJ1-2; 10 nucleotides agree with TRBD1. This CDR3 spans 16 amino acids. J gave up 0 bases and V 0 bases, and 2 bases lay outside the gene matches. Germline V lookup: CDR1 SGHRS, CDR2 YFSETQ. The chain's CDR3 is CASSLGQGASNYGYTF. CDR3 DNA sequence: TGCGCCAGCAGCTTGGGACAGGGGGCGTCTAACTATGGCTACACCTTC.

V usage is TRBV2 and J usage is TRBJ2-1, with 9 bases identical to TRBD2. J was trimmed by 6 bases and V by 7 bases; bases with no gene match: 10. The CDR3 sequence is 15 residues long. Per the germline V gene, CDR1 is SNHLY and CDR2 is FYNNEI. The CDR3 DNA reads as TGTGCCAGCACGACTGGGCGGGGGGGCATCAATGAGCAGTTCTTC. As protein: CASTTGRGGINEQFF. Full variable domain (outside the CDR3, taken from reference TRBV2 and TRBJ2-1): EPEVTQTPSHQVTQMGQEVILRCVPISNHLYFYWYRQILGQKVEFLVSFYNNEISEKSEIFDDQFSVERPDGSNFTLKIRSTKLEDSAMYFCASTTGRGGINEQFFGPGTRLTVL.

The CDR3 bases are TGTGCCAGCTCACCAGGAGGGGCGGAAGGTGGCTACACCTTC. Amino acids: CASSPGGAEGGYTF. V gene TRBV18 combines with J gene TRBJ1-2; D possibly corresponds to TRBD1 (5 bases). Germline CDR1 is KGHSH and CDR2 is LQKENI. The ends were cut back, 2 bases at V and 7 bases at J, with 14 bases in the middle. The CDR3 has 14 amino acids.

This sequence joins TRBV6-5 and TRBJ1-1, with 7 nucleotides matching TRBD1. The CDR3 is 14 residues long. With V trimmed by 7 bases and J by 1 base, 6 bases remained unmatched. Germline-derived CDR1 and CDR2 are MNHEY and SVGAGI. CDR3 sequence reads: CASTYGDRNTEAFF. The CDR3 bases are TGTGCCAGCACCTACGGGGACAGGAACACTGAAGCTTTCTTT.

The chain carries TRBV28 and TRBJ1-1; 7 bases are a match to TRBD1. This CDR3 has 15 residues. CDR1 is MDHEN, CDR2 SYDVKM, per germline. Trimming cost V 5 bases and J 1 base; bases outside gene matches: 7. As DNA, the CDR3 is TGTGCCAGCAGTCTCCGCTGGGACAGGAACACTGAAGCTTTCTTT. It yields the protein CASSLRWDRNTEAFF.

The chain couples TRBV19 to TRBJ1-1; D is undetermined. There are 14 residues in the CDR3. CDR1 is LNHDA, CDR2 SQIVND, per germline (reference sequence). V lost 1 base, J lost 1 base, and 7 bases lay in between. In nucleotides, the CDR3 is TGTGCCAGTAGTATAGTTGGGAGGAACACTGAAGCTTTCTTT. Translation: CASSIVGRNTEAFF.